The 30 T cell receptor beta chains presented below share a single source sample, sequenced in a study of cytomegalovirus exposure and HLA in healthy donors. A multiplex PCR was run with 60 Vbeta primers and 13 Jbeta primers. This table comes from immunoSEQ multiplex PCR, and its TCRdb copy is limited to in-frame clones, with some not included. The sample has 160,000 or so clones, approximately 88% seen once; the top ten hold about 1.4%. The material sequenced was PBMCs. These receptors all come from a young woman in good health and CMV-seronegative.

CDR3: CASSLRTGGGDTQYF. Here the CDR3 DNA reads TGTGCCAGCAGCTTGAGGACAGGGGGCGGGGATACGCAGTATTTT. The chain carries TRBV5-5 and TRBJ2-3; 11 nucleotides line up with TRBD1. Trimming cost V 1 base and J 6 bases; bases outside gene matches: 4. CDR1 is SGHKS and CDR2 is YYEKEE in the germline V gene (reference sequence). CDR3 size: 15 residues.

The rearrangement links TRBV11-3 to TRBJ2-2; no definite D call. V gave up 0 bases and J gave up 7 bases, with 6 bases separating them. Germline CDR1 is SGHNT and CDR2 is YENEEA. The CDR3 has 13 amino acids. CDR3 DNA sequence: TGTGCCAGCAGCTTAGATCGGGTCGGGGAGCTGTTTTTT. This sequence encodes CASSLDRVGELFF.

This chain links TRBV27 with TRBJ2-1; 9 bases are shared with TRBD2. The CDR3 extends over 15 amino acids. Losses at the gene ends were 2 bases for V and 5 bases for J; bases not matched to a gene: 4. Germline CDR1 and CDR2: MNHEY and SMNVEV (reference sequence). CDR3 sequence: CASSLAGGSNNEQFF. The CDR3 DNA follows: TGTGCCAGCAGTTTAGCGGGGGGGTCGAACAATGAGCAGTTCTTC.

The chain is built from TRBV30 and TRBJ2-3, with 11 bases matching TRBD2. The V gene end was trimmed by 7 bases and the J gene end by 3 bases; junction bases not matched to a gene: 12. The CDR3 runs 16 residues. CDR1 and CDR2 from the germline V gene are GTSNPN and SVGIG (reference sequence). The CDR3 spells CASVAGGSLGTDTQYF. CDR3 bases: TGTGCCTCCGTAGCGGGGGGGTCCCTCGGGACAGATACGCAGTATTTT. Full variable domain (rest looked up from reference TRBV30 and TRBJ2-3): SQTIHQWPATLVQPVGSPLSLECTVEGTSNPNLYWYRQAAGRGLQLLFYSVGIGQISSEVPQNLSASRPQDRQFILSSKKLLLSDSGFYLCASVAGGSLGTDTQYFGPGTRLTVL.

This chain joins TRBV4-2 and TRBJ1-5; D is perhaps TRBD1 (5 bases). Trimming pared 0 bases from V and 0 bases from J, leaving 9 bases between. The germline V gene has CDR1 LGHNA and CDR2 YNFKEQ. This CDR3 contains 16 residues. CDR3 coding DNA: TGTGCCAGCAGCCAAGATTGGAGGGGTAGCAATCAGCCCCAGCATTTT. Encoded protein: CASSQDWRGSNQPQHF.

The V call is TRBV11-2, the J call TRBJ2-1; 7 positions agree with TRBD2. This CDR3 is built from 17 residues. The germline V gene encodes CDR1 SGHAT and CDR2 FQNNGV. V lost 5 bases, J lost 2 bases, and 12 bases stayed unmatched. The CDR3 loop reads CASSISSLAPPYNEQFF. CDR3 nucleotides: TGTGCCAGCAGCATAAGCTCACTAGCGCCGCCCTACAATGAGCAGTTCTTC.

A remark on this clone: A read error may produce the germline difference seen at one junction end. The rearrangement uses TRBV28 and TRBJ1-1; D is undetermined. The CDR3 consists of 12 residues. Per the germline V gene, CDR1 is MDHEN and CDR2 is SYDVKM. The CDR3 is CASSLSYTEAFF. CDR3 nucleotide sequence: TGTGCCAGCAGCTTATCCTACACTGAAGCTTTCTTT.

This chain joins TRBV7-2 and TRBJ2-3; D is possibly TRBD1 (6 bases). Per germline, CDR1 SGHTA and CDR2 FQGNSA. Deletions cut 0 bases from V and 8 bases from J, with 15 bases between. The CDR3 length is 15 residues. The CDR3 is CASSLAGATAPTQYF. Written as DNA, the CDR3 is TGTGCCAGCAGCTTAGCGGGGGCGACCGCCCCTACGCAGTATTTT.

This clone was counted a single time. The rearrangement joins TRBV25-1 to TRBJ2-3, with D maybe TRBD2 (6 bases). The V end was cut by 7 bases, the J end by 0 bases, with 14 bases between. The germline V gene has CDR1 MGHDK and CDR2 SYGVNS. This CDR3 comprises 15 residues. The CDR3 nucleotides are TGTGCCAGCACGAGGGCGGGGTCTAGCACAGATACGCAGTATTTT. Protein: CASTRAGSSTDTQYF.

This clone was detected only once. The gene calls are TRBV5-4 and TRBJ2-2; a possible D gene is TRBD2 (6 bases). V was clipped by 2 bases and J by 8 bases, with 13 bases between them. This CDR3 has 14 amino acids. Looked up from germline, CDR1 is SGHNT and CDR2 is YYREEE (reference sequence). As DNA, the CDR3 is TGTGCCAGCAGCTTTGGTACGGGGAGGGGGGAGCTGTTTTTT. Amino acid sequence: CASSFGTGRGELFF. Drawing the rest from reference TRBV5-4 and TRBJ2-2, the complete variable domain is ETGVTQSPTHLIKTRGQQVTLRCSSQSGHNTVSWYQQALGQGPQFIFQYYREEENGRGNFPPRFSGLQFPNYSSELNVNALELDDSALYLCASSFGTGRGELFFGEGSRLTVL.

The chain employs TRBV6-6 and TRBJ1-5; possible D gene TRBD1, 6 bases. V was clipped by 6 bases and J by 0 bases, with 12 bases between them. CDR1 and CDR2 (germline): MNHNY, SVGAGI (reference sequence). CDR3 size: 15 residues. DNA of the CDR3: TGTGCCAGCAGACCCAGGGGCGATAGCAATCAGCCCCAGCATTTT. Translating it yields CASRPRGDSNQPQHF.

The genes are TRBV5-1 and TRBJ2-1; a possible D gene is TRBD1 (6 bases). Trimming left V 6 bases short and J 10 bases short, with 11 bases between. This CDR3 has 11 residues. The V gene's germline CDR1 is SGHRS and CDR2 YFSETQ. The chain's CDR3 is CASKNDREQFF. For the CDR3, the DNA is TGCGCCAGCAAGAACGACAGGGAGCAGTTCTTC.

The chain combines TRBV2 with TRBJ1-1; 12 bases align to TRBD1. The germline V gene encodes CDR1 SNHLY and CDR2 FYNNEI. The CDR3 has 15 residues. The V and J ends lost 6 bases and 5 bases, in that order; junction bases with no gene match: 7. The CDR3 sequence is CASRGTGGGMTEAFF. In DNA, the CDR3 is TGTGCCAGCAGGGGGACAGGGGGCGGTATGACTGAAGCTTTCTTT.

The chain recombines TRBV9 with TRBJ2-1; 7 bases match TRBD2. V shed 4 bases and J 6 bases; nucleotides not matched to a gene: 7. CDR3 length: 14 residues. Per germline, CDR1 SGDLS and CDR2 YYNGEE. This CDR3 reads CASSQGAGVNEQFF. The CDR3 region has the DNA TGTGCCAGCAGCCAAGGGGCGGGGGTCAATGAGCAGTTCTTC.

The chain employs TRBV10-1 and TRBJ1-2, with D perhaps matching TRBD1 (5 bases). Germline values: CDR1 WNHNN, CDR2 SYGVQD (reference sequence). The CDR3 contains 14 residues. Between the trimmed V and J ends, which lost 0 bases and 5 bases, there was a span of 10 bases. The DNA for the CDR3 is TGCGCCAGCAGTGAGTCGGGGCAGCCTTATGGCTACACCTTC. This encodes CASSESGQPYGYTF.

The CDR3: CASSSLDRPYGYTF. The CDR3 DNA reads as TGTGCCAGTAGTTCCTTGGACAGGCCCTATGGCTACACCTTC. The chain uses TRBV19 and TRBJ1-2; 7 bases are shared with TRBD1. Germline-derived CDR1 and CDR2 are LNHDA and SQIVND (reference sequence). The CDR3 is 14 amino acids. Trimming at V came to 5 bases and at J to 4 bases, leaving 7 bases not matched to a gene.

The genes are TRBV28 and TRBJ2-2, with D possibly TRBD1 on 5 matching bases. CDR3 length: 16 amino acids. With 5 bases removed from V and 0 bases from J, the gap between germline ends came to 13 bases. Germline CDR1 reads MDHEN; CDR2 reads SYDVKM. This CDR3 reads CASSAQTAANTGELFF. The CDR3 bases are TGTGCCAGCAGTGCCCAGACAGCCGCGAACACCGGGGAGCTGTTTTTT.

The chain combines TRBV7-9 with TRBJ2-2, with 8 bases fitting TRBD1. V lost 5 bases to trimming and J lost 5 bases; unmatched junction nucleotides: 4. The germline V gene has CDR1 SEHNR and CDR2 FQNEAQ (reference sequence). CDR3 length: 14 amino acids. The CDR3 protein is CASSLGQGTGELFF. CDR3 sequence (DNA): TGTGCCAGCAGCCTTGGACAGGGTACCGGGGAGCTGTTTTTT. Looking up the rest from reference TRBV7-9 and TRBJ2-2 gives the full variable domain: DTGVSQNPRHKITKRGQNVTFRCDPISEHNRLYWYRQTLGQGPEFLTYFQNEAQLEKSRLLSDRFSAERPKGSFSTLEIQRTEQGDSAMYLCASSLGQGTGELFFGEGSRLTVL.

The chain recombines TRBV10-1 with TRBJ1-1; D remains ambiguous. Deletions cut 5 bases from V and 1 base from J, with 8 bases between. This CDR3 has 13 amino acids. Germline V lookup: CDR1 WNHNN, CDR2 SYGVQD (reference sequence). CDR3 nucleotides: TGCGCCAGCAGTTTCCAGGCGAACACTGAAGCTTTCTTT. Its translation: CASSFQANTEAFF.

The genes are TRBV27 and TRBJ2-2; D possibly corresponds to TRBD2 (5 bases). Germline CDR1 MNHEY, CDR2 SMNVEV (reference sequence). This CDR3 is built from 16 residues. V was cut by 6 bases and J by 6 bases, with 20 bases left in between. The CDR3 bases are TGTGCCAGCAGGTCCAGCTCAGCGGCCCGGGCCGGGGAGCTGTTTTTT. Residues: CASRSSSAARAGELFF.

The rearrangement joins TRBV27 to TRBJ1-2, with no clear D. Germline loops: CDR1 MNHEY, CDR2 SMNVEV (reference sequence). The V and J ends lost 0 bases and 7 bases respectively, with 12 bases between them. The CDR3 is made up of 14 amino acids. The CDR3 DNA sequence: TGTGCCAGCAGTTTATCATTAGAGGTAGGTGGCTACACCTTC. This encodes CASSLSLEVGGYTF.

This clone was counted between two and nine times. This sequence joins TRBV25-1 and TRBJ1-2; no clear D. The CDR3 loop spans 13 amino acids. Per the germline V gene, CDR1 is MGHDK and CDR2 is SYGVNS. Trimming pared 0 bases from V and 4 bases from J, leaving 6 bases between. The CDR3 region has the DNA TGTGCCAGCAGTGAATATGAGGGCTATGGCTACACCTTC. It codes for CASSEYEGYGYTF.

The chain carries TRBV4-1 and TRBJ1-1; possible D gene TRBD1, 6 bases. CDR3 length: 15 amino acids. The V gene's germline CDR1 is MGHRA and CDR2 YSYEKL. Trimming took off 4 bases at V and 5 bases at J, with 17 bases between the two ends. The CDR3 nucleotides read TGCGCCAGCAGCCCTAACAGGGATGGGAGAACTGAAGCTTTCTTT. Its protein is CASSPNRDGRTEAFF.

This rearrangement joins TRBV7-9 to TRBJ2-5; 9 bases fit TRBD2. Losses at the gene ends were 8 bases for V and 1 base for J; bases not matched to a gene: 14. The CDR3 is 17 residues long. Germline V gene data show CDR1 as SEHNR and CDR2 as FQNEAQ (reference sequence). The CDR3 is CASALSQRGAPQETQYF. CDR3 nucleotide sequence: TGTGCCAGCGCCCTTTCGCAGCGGGGGGCCCCCCAAGAGACCCAGTACTTC.

This clone was counted a few times. This CDR3 is also generated by other DNA sequences in the sample. The V gene is TRBV5-1, the J gene TRBJ1-1, with unresolved D. The CDR3 has 13 residues. Trimming left V 0 bases short and J 0 bases short, with 3 bases between. CDR1 is SGHRS, CDR2 YFSETQ, per germline. CDR3 loop: CASSLAVNTEAFF. For the CDR3, the DNA is TGCGCCAGCAGCTTGGCAGTGAACACTGAAGCTTTCTTT.

The chain joins TRBV5-1 to TRBJ2-6, with TRBD1 identical over 10 bases. Germline CDR1 reads SGHRS; CDR2 reads YFSETQ. The CDR3 has 21 residues. J gave up 0 bases and V 3 bases, and 15 bases lay outside the gene matches. CDR3 residues: CASSSSTGGSVALSGANVLTF. In DNA form, the CDR3 reads TGCGCCAGCAGCTCATCGACAGGGGGCTCTGTCGCCCTCTCTGGGGCCAACGTCCTGACTTTC. Supplemented by reference TRBV5-1 and TRBJ2-6, the full variable domain reads KAGVTQTPRYLIKTRGQQVTLSCSPISGHRSVSWYQQTPGQGLQFLFEYFSETQRNKGNFPGRFSGRQFSNSRSEMNVSTLELGDSALYLCASSSSTGGSVALSGANVLTFGAGSRLTVL.

The chain employs TRBV19 and TRBJ1-5, with a weak D call TRBD1 (5 bases). Germline V CDR1 and CDR2: LNHDA, SQIVND (reference sequence). V lost 5 bases to trimming and J lost 1 base, with 9 bases between them. The CDR3 has 14 residues. The chain's CDR3 is CASSSQGSNQPQHF. Written as DNA, the CDR3 is TGTGCCAGTAGTTCCCAGGGCAGCAATCAGCCCCAGCATTTT.

The V and J genes are TRBV7-9 and TRBJ1-5, with D maybe TRBD1 (5 bases). Germline V gene data show CDR1 as SEHNR and CDR2 as FQNEAQ (reference sequence). The CDR3 loop spans 15 amino acids. Between the trimmed V and J ends, which lost 2 bases and 4 bases, there was a span of 12 bases. The CDR3 reads CASSLSGQINQPQHF. The CDR3 DNA is TGTGCCAGCAGCTTATCAGGACAAATAAATCAGCCCCAGCATTTT. Full variable domain (missing parts from reference TRBV7-9 and TRBJ1-5): DTGVSQNPRHKITKRGQNVTFRCDPISEHNRLYWYRQTLGQGPEFLTYFQNEAQLEKSRLLSDRFSAERPKGSFSTLEIQRTEQGDSAMYLCASSLSGQINQPQHFGDGTRLSIL.

For the CDR3, the DNA is TGCAGCGTTGCAAGCGGAGGAGGCACTGAAGCTTTCTTT. Its translation is CSVASGGGTEAFF. This sequence joins TRBV29-1 and TRBJ1-1; D not certain. Germline lookup yields CDR1 SQVTM and CDR2 ANQGSEA. CDR3 length: 13 amino acids. The ends were cut back, 4 bases at V and 4 bases at J, with 13 bases in the middle. Full variable domain (outside the CDR3, taken from reference TRBV29-1 and TRBJ1-1): SAVISQKPSRDICQRGTSLTIQCQVDSQVTMMFWYRQQPGQSLTLIATANQGSEATYESGFVIDKFPISRPNLTFSTLTVSNMSPEDSSIYLCSVASGGGTEAFFGQGTRLTVV.

The V call is TRBV10-2, the J call TRBJ1-2; D perhaps matches TRBD1 (6 bases). CDR1 WSHSY and CDR2 SAAADI come from the germline V gene. Trimming removed 4 bases from V and 4 bases from J, with 19 bases in between. The CDR3 loop spans 16 amino acids. This CDR3 is CASSGSNGGLGYGYTF. The CDR3 DNA sequence: TGCGCCAGCAGTGGGTCCAACGGGGGGCTTGGCTATGGCTACACCTTC.